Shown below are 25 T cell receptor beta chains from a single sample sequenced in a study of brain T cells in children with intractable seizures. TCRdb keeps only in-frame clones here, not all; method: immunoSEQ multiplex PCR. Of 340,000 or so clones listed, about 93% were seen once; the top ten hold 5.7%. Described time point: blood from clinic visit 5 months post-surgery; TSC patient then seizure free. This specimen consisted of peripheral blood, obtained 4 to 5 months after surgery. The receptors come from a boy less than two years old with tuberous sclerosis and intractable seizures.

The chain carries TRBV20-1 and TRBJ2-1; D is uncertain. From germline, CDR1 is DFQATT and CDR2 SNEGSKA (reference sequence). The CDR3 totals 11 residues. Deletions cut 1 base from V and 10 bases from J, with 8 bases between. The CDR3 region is CSARVVGEQFF. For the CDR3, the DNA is TGCAGTGCTAGAGTGGTCGGCGAGCAGTTCTTC.

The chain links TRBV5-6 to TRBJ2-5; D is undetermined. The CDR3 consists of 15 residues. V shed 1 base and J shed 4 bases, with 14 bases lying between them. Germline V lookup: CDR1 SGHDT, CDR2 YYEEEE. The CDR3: CASSLQGSPAETQYF. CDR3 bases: TGTGCCAGCAGCTTGCAAGGTAGCCCGGCAGAGACCCAGTACTTC.

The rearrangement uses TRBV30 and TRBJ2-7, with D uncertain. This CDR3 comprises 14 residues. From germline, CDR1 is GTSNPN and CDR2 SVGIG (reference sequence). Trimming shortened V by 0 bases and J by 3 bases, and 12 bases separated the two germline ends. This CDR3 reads CAWSVVGPFYEQYF. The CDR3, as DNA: TGTGCCTGGAGTGTCGTCGGCCCCTTCTACGAGCAGTACTTC.

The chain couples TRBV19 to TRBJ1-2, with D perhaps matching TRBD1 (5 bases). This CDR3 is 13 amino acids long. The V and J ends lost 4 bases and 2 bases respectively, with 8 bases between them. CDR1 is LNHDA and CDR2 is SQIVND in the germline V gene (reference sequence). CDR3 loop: CASSSAGNYGYTF. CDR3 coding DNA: TGTGCCAGTAGTAGTGCAGGGAACTATGGCTACACCTTC.

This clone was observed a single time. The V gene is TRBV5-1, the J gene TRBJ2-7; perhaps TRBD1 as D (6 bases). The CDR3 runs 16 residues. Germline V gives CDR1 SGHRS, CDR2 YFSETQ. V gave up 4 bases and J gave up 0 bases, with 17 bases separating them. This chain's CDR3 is CASSRSGTQSSYEQYF. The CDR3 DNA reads TGCGCCAGCAGCAGATCCGGGACACAGAGCTCCTACGAGCAGTACTTC.

The CDR3 here is CASSVEGTGSYEQYF. CDR3 in DNA: TGTGCCAGCAGCGTAGAGGGGACAGGGTCCTACGAGCAGTACTTC. The V gene is TRBV9, the J gene TRBJ2-7; TRBD1 matches at 9 bases. The CDR3 has 15 residues. Trimming at V came to 0 bases and at J to 1 base, leaving 2 bases not matched to a gene. Per germline, CDR1 SGDLS and CDR2 YYNGEE.

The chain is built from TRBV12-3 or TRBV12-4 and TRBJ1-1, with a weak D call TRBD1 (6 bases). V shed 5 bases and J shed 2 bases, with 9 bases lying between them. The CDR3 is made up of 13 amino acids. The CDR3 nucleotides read TGTGCCAGCAGTCGGACAGATAACACTGAAGCTTTCTTT. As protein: CASSRTDNTEAFF.

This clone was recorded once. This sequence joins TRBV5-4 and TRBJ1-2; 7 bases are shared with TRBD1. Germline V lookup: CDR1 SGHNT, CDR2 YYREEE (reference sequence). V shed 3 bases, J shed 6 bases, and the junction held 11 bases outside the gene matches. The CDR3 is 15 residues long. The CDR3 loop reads CASSSPLTGSDGYTF. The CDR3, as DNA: TGTGCCAGCAGCTCACCCCTGACAGGGAGCGATGGCTACACCTTC. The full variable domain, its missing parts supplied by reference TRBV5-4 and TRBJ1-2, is ETGVTQSPTHLIKTRGQQVTLRCSSQSGHNTVSWYQQALGQGPQFIFQYYREEENGRGNFPPRFSGLQFPNYSSELNVNALELDDSALYLCASSSPLTGSDGYTFGSGTRLTVV.

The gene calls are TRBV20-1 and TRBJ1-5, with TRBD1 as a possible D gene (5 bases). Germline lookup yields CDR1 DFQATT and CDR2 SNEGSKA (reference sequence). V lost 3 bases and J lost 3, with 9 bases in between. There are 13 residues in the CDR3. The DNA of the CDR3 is TGCAGTGCTAGTAGGGGCTACAATCAGCCCCAGCATTTT. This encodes CSASRGYNQPQHF.

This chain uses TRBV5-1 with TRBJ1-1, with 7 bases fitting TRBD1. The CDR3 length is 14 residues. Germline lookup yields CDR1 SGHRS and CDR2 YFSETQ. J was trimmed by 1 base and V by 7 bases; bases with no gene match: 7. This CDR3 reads CASASGTANTEAFF. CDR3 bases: TGCGCCAGCGCCTCGGGGACAGCGAACACTGAAGCTTTCTTT. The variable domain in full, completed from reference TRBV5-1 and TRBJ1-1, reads KAGVTQTPRYLIKTRGQQVTLSCSPISGHRSVSWYQQTPGQGLQFLFEYFSETQRNKGNFPGRFSGRQFSNSRSEMNVSTLELGDSALYLCASASGTANTEAFFGQGTRLTVV.

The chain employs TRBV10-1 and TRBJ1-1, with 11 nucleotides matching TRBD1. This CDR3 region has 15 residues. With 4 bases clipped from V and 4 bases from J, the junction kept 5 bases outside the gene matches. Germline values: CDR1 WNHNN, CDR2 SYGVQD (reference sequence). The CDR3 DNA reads TGCGCCAGCAGTGCGGGACAGGGGGTAGGCACTGAAGCTTTCTTT. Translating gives CASSAGQGVGTEAFF.

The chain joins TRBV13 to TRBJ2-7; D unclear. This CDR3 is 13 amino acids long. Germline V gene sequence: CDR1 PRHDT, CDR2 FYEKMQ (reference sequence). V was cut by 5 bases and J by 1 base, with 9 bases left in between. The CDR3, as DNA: TGTGCCAGCAGCCCAAGCGCTTCCTACGAGCAGTACTTC. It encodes CASSPSASYEQYF.

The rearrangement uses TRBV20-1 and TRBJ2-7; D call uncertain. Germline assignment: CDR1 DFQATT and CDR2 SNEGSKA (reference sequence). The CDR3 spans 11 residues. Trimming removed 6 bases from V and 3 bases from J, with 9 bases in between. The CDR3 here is CSALDIYEQYF. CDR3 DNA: TGCAGTGCCCTCGACATCTACGAGCAGTACTTC.

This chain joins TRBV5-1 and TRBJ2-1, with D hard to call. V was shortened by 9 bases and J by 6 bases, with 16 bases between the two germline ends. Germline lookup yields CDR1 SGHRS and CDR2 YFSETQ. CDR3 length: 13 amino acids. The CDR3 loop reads CATSMPRGNEQFF. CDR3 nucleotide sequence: TGCGCCACCTCCATGCCCCGCGGCAATGAGCAGTTCTTC. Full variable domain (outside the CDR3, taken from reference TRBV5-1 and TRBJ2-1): KAGVTQTPRYLIKTRGQQVTLSCSPISGHRSVSWYQQTPGQGLQFLFEYFSETQRNKGNFPGRFSGRQFSNSRSEMNVSTLELGDSALYLCATSMPRGNEQFFGPGTRLTVL.

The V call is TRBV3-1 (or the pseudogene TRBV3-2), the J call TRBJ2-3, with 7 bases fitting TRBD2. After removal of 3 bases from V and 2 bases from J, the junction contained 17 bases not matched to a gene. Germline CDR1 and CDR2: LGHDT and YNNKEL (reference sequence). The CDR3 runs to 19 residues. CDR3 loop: CASSHGFLSAGVPTDTQYF. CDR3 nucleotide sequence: TGTGCCAGCAGCCATGGTTTTTTGTCGGCGGGGGTTCCCACAGATACGCAGTATTTT.

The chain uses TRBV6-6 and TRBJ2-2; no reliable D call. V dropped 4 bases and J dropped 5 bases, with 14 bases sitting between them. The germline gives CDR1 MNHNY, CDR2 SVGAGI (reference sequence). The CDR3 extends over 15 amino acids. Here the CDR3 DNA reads TGTGCCAGCAGTTCGGGCCGCCGTGGGACCGGGGAGCTGTTTTTT. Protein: CASSSGRRGTGELFF.

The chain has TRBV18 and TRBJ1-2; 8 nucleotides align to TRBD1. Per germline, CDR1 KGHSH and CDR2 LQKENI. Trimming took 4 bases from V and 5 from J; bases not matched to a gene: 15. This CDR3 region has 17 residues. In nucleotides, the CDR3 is TGTGCCAGCTCACAAGATACCCAAAAGGACAGGGTGTATGGCTACACCTTC. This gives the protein CASSQDTQKDRVYGYTF.

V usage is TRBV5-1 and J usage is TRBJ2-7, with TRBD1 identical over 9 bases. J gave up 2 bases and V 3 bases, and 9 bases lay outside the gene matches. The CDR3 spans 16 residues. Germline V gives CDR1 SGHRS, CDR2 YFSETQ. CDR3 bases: TGCGCCAGCAGCTCAGGGGACAGGGCTAGAACCTACGAGCAGTACTTC. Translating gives CASSSGDRARTYEQYF.

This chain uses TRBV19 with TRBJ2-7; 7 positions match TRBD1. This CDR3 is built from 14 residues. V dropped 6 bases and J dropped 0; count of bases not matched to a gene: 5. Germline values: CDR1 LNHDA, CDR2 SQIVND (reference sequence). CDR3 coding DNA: TGTGCCAGTAGCGCGGACAGGAGCTCCTACGAGCAGTACTTC. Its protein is CASSADRSSYEQYF.

The CDR3, as DNA: TGTGCCTGGACGGAGCGGGAGGCATTCTCCTACGAGCAGTACTTC. Translation: CAWTEREAFSYEQYF. This sequence joins TRBV30 and TRBJ2-7; 9 bases map to TRBD2. The CDR3 is made up of 15 amino acids. Unmatched junction bases numbered 7, after V lost 4 bases and J lost 0 bases. Germline loops: CDR1 GTSNPN, CDR2 SVGIG (reference sequence).

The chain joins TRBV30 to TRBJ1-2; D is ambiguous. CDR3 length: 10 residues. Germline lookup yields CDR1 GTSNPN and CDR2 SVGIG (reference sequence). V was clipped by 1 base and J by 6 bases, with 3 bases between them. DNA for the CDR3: TGTGCCTGGAGTGCGGATGGCTACACCTTC. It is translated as CAWSADGYTF.

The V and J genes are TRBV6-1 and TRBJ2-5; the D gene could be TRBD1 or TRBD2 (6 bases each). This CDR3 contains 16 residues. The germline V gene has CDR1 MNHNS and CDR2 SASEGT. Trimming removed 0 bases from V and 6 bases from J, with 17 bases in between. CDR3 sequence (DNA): TGTGCCAGCAGTGAAGCAACGGGGGCGAGGGGTAAGACCCAGTACTTC. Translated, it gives CASSEATGARGKTQYF.

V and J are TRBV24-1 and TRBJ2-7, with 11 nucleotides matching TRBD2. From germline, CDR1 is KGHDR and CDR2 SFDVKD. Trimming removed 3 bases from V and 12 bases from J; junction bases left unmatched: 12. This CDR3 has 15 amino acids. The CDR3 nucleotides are TGTGCCACCAGTGATCGGACTAGCGGGCGACTGGAGGGGTACTTC. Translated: CATSDRTSGRLEGYF.

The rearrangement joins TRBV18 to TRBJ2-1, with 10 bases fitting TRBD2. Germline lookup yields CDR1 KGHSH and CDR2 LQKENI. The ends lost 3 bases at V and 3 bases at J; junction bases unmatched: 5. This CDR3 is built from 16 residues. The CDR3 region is CASSPRTSGGYNEQFF. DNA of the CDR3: TGTGCCAGCTCACCCCGGACTAGCGGAGGCTACAATGAGCAGTTCTTC.

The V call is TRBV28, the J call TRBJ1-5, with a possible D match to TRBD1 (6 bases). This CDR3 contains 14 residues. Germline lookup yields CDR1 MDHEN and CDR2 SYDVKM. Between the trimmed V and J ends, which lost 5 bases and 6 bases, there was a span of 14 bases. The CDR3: CASSPPQGTQPQHF. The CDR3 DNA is TGTGCCAGCAGTCCCCCACAGGGTACTCAGCCCCAGCATTTT.